The next 26 T cell receptor beta chains were all read from a single sample in a study of blood T cell repertoires in COVID-19. Libraries were prepared by immunoSEQ multiplex PCR; TCRdb keeps only in-frame clonotypes and omits some of them. The data hold about 170,000 clones, with approximately 81% observed a single time. The sequencing sample was made of peripheral blood. The source of these receptors is a woman older than 75 with active or convalescent COVID-19.

The count of this clone is one. CDR3 sequence: CASTPSGLSYNEQFF. CDR3 nucleotides: TGTGCCAGCACCCCTAGCGGTCTTTCCTACAATGAGCAGTTCTTC. This chain links TRBV9 with TRBJ2-1, with 7 bases matching TRBD2. The CDR3 totals 15 residues. Germline-derived CDR1 and CDR2 are SGDLS and YYNGEE. V shed 6 bases, J shed 1 base, and the junction held 7 bases outside the gene matches.

The chain employs TRBV10-1 and TRBJ2-7; no clear D. With 4 bases removed from V and 3 bases from J, the gap between germline ends came to 7 bases. The V gene's germline CDR1 is WNHNN and CDR2 SYGVQD (reference sequence). CDR3 size: 12 residues. CDR3 loop: CASSGNIYEQYF. Written as DNA, the CDR3 is TGCGCCAGCAGTGGTAACATCTACGAGCAGTACTTC.

V gene TRBV2 combines with J gene TRBJ2-3; D may be TRBD1 (5 bases). The ends were cut back, 5 bases at V and 7 bases at J, with 10 bases in the middle. This CDR3 spans 12 amino acids. Germline V CDR1 and CDR2: SNHLY, FYNNEI. CDR3 bases: TGTGCCAGCAGTAGCAGGGCGCATACGCAGTATTTT. Protein: CASSSRAHTQYF.

The count of this clone is one. The chain is built from TRBV6-5 and TRBJ1-1; a possible D gene is TRBD1 (6 bases). Germline values: CDR1 MNHEY, CDR2 SVGAGI. Deletions cut 7 bases from V and 8 bases from J, with 20 bases between. The CDR3 sequence is 14 residues long. The CDR3 sequence: CASTTSGQRVEAFF. CDR3 DNA sequence: TGTGCCAGCACCACTTCCGGACAGCGCGTAGAAGCTTTCTTT.

DNA of the CDR3: TGTGCCAGCTCACCCGGGCAGGGGAAGTACGAGCAGTACTTC. As protein: CASSPGQGKYEQYF. This chain connects TRBV18 to TRBJ2-7; a possible D gene is TRBD1 (6 bases). From germline, CDR1 is KGHSH and CDR2 LQKENI. V lost 3 bases to trimming and J lost 4 bases, with 13 bases between them. The CDR3 has 14 amino acids.

The chain has TRBV5-1 and TRBJ1-2, with 9 bases fitting TRBD1. The CDR3 consists of 17 residues. The junction had 16 bases not matched to a gene; V was cut back by 4 bases and J by 6 bases. Germline V gene sequence: CDR1 SGHRS, CDR2 YFSETQ. The chain's CDR3 is CASSRDGTGTDKHGYTF. The DNA of the CDR3 is TGCGCCAGCAGCAGAGACGGGACAGGGACCGATAAGCATGGCTACACCTTC.

This clone was seen a handful of times. The chain uses TRBV5-4 and TRBJ2-2; 7 bases map to TRBD1. The germline gives CDR1 SGHNT, CDR2 YYREEE (reference sequence). V lost 3 bases, J lost 2 bases, and 7 bases stayed unmatched. The CDR3 runs to 16 residues. CDR3 bases: TGTGCCAGCAGCTGGGGGACAGCAGCTAACACCGGGGAGCTGTTTTTT. It yields the protein CASSWGTAANTGELFF.

The chain is built from TRBV5-1 and TRBJ2-1, with D uncertain. This CDR3 is built from 12 residues. The ends were cut back, 3 bases at V and 7 bases at J, with 8 bases in the middle. Germline-derived CDR1 and CDR2 are SGHRS and YFSETQ. The CDR3 here is CASSSSLNEQFF. The CDR3 nucleotides are TGCGCCAGCAGCTCGAGCCTGAATGAGCAGTTCTTC.

This clone was recorded only once. This chain uses TRBV19 with TRBJ1-2; 11 bases map to TRBD1. The V and J ends lost 9 bases and 3 bases, in that order; junction bases with no gene match: 3. CDR1 and CDR2 (germline): LNHDA, SQIVND (reference sequence). This CDR3 has 13 residues. CDR3 nucleotides: TGTGCCAGCAGGGACAGGGGGGACTATGGCTACACCTTC. Residues: CASRDRGDYGYTF.

Here the CDR3 reads CASSVVGGTNNEQFF. CDR3 coding DNA: TGTGCCAGCAGCGTAGTAGGAGGGACTAACAATGAGCAGTTCTTC. The V call is TRBV9, the J call TRBJ2-1; 7 bases align to TRBD2. CDR1 SGDLS and CDR2 YYNGEE come from the germline V gene. Losses at the gene ends were 0 bases for V and 5 bases for J; bases not matched to a gene: 5. The CDR3 loop spans 15 amino acids.

V gene TRBV14 combines with J gene TRBJ2-1; 9 nucleotides agree with TRBD1. V shed 1 base and J 4 bases; nucleotides not matched to a gene: 2. This CDR3 region has 15 residues. Germline values: CDR1 SGHDN, CDR2 FVKESK. The CDR3 loop reads CASSQAGTGYNEQFF. The CDR3 nucleotides are TGTGCCAGCAGCCAAGCCGGGACAGGGTACAATGAGCAGTTCTTC.

V gene TRBV5-1 combines with J gene TRBJ2-1; D possibly corresponds to TRBD2 (5 bases). Germline V lookup: CDR1 SGHRS, CDR2 YFSETQ. Deletions cut 0 bases from V and 0 bases from J, with 10 bases between. The CDR3 spans 16 residues. In DNA, the CDR3 is TGCGCCAGCAGCTTGGCGGGGATGAGCTCCTACAATGAGCAGTTCTTC. Translation: CASSLAGMSSYNEQFF.

The chain is built from TRBV6-5 and TRBJ2-7, with TRBD2 matching 8 bases. CDR1 is MNHEY and CDR2 is SVGAGI in the germline V gene. The CDR3 contains 15 residues. V lost 6 bases and J lost 8; bases outside the gene matches: 15. For the CDR3, the DNA is TGTGCCAGCAGCCCCTCTGGAGCGGGAGAAACTAAGCAGTACTTC. Its translation is CASSPSGAGETKQYF.

The chain links TRBV30 to TRBJ2-1; 9 bases are shared with TRBD1. The CDR3 is 14 amino acids. The germline V gene encodes CDR1 GTSNPN and CDR2 SVGIG (reference sequence). V was clipped by 6 bases and J by 6 bases; unmatched bases: 9. The CDR3: CACRPGTGTNEQFF. In DNA form, the CDR3 reads TGTGCCTGTCGGCCCGGGACAGGGACCAATGAGCAGTTCTTC.

The CDR3 bases are TGTGCCAGCAGTTTGGCAGGGGGTAGGAACTATGGCTACACCTTC. Its protein is CASSLAGGRNYGYTF. This rearrangement joins TRBV28 to TRBJ1-2, with 7 bases aligning to TRBD1. Germline V gene sequence: CDR1 MDHEN, CDR2 SYDVKM. The length of the CDR3 is 15 residues. V was pared by 3 bases and J by 2 bases, with 6 bases of the junction left unmatched.

The V call is TRBV11-3, the J call TRBJ2-5; unclear D gene. From germline, CDR1 is SGHNT and CDR2 YENEEA. The CDR3 sequence is 14 residues long. V lost 4 bases and J 5 bases, leaving 14 bases between the germline ends. The CDR3 protein is CASSSTWAEETQYF. CDR3 sequence (DNA): TGTGCCAGCAGCTCTACTTGGGCCGAGGAGACCCAGTACTTC.

A single count supports this clone. This chain links TRBV7-9 with TRBJ2-7; D might be TRBD2 (6 bases). The V gene lost 5 bases and the J gene lost 7 bases, with 12 bases spanning the gap. CDR1 SEHNR and CDR2 FQNEAQ come from the germline V gene (reference sequence). CDR3 length: 12 residues. CDR3 DNA sequence: TGTGCCAGCAGCCGAACTAGCCGAGAGCAGTACTTC. Protein product: CASSRTSREQYF.

This chain connects TRBV11-1 to TRBJ2-1, with 9 bases aligning to TRBD2. Looked up from germline, CDR1 is SGHAT and CDR2 is FQDESV (reference sequence). The CDR3 length is 12 residues. Trimming removed 2 bases from V and 15 bases from J; junction bases left unmatched: 5. The CDR3 loop is CASSLSGGRLFF. The CDR3 coding sequence is TGTGCCAGCAGCTTAAGCGGGGGGAGACTGTTCTTC.

This rearrangement joins TRBV6-1 to TRBJ2-7, with D possibly matching TRBD1 (5 bases). Trimming pared 1 base from V and 3 bases from J, leaving 7 bases between. The CDR3 covers 13 residues. Germline V lookup: CDR1 MNHNS, CDR2 SASEGT. CDR3 region: CASSEGGNYEQYF. CDR3 DNA sequence: TGTGCCAGCAGTGAAGGGGGCAACTACGAGCAGTACTTC.

The J gene is TRBJ2-3, the V gene TRBV5-1; no clear D gene. V shed 4 bases and J shed 2 bases, with 11 bases lying between them. Germline lookup yields CDR1 SGHRS and CDR2 YFSETQ. The CDR3 contains 14 residues. This CDR3 is CASSQFQNTDTQYF. In DNA, the CDR3 is TGCGCCAGCAGCCAGTTCCAGAACACAGATACGCAGTATTTT. Looking up the rest from reference TRBV5-1 and TRBJ2-3 gives the full variable domain: KAGVTQTPRYLIKTRGQQVTLSCSPISGHRSVSWYQQTPGQGLQFLFEYFSETQRNKGNFPGRFSGRQFSNSRSEMNVSTLELGDSALYLCASSQFQNTDTQYFGPGTRLTVL.

Only a few counts were recorded for this clone. V is TRBV19 and J is TRBJ2-3, with D uncertain. The V gene lost 7 bases and the J gene lost 4 bases, with 15 bases spanning the gap. The CDR3 has 14 residues. Germline CDR1 LNHDA, CDR2 SQIVND (reference sequence). As DNA, the CDR3 is TGTGCCAGTACTCCCGGTCAGGCTTCAGATACGCAGTATTTT. Translated: CASTPGQASDTQYF.

This chain connects TRBV5-1 to TRBJ1-5; 7 bases line up with TRBD1. The trim removed 4 bases at V and 3 bases at J, leaving 4 bases unmatched. From germline, CDR1 is SGHRS and CDR2 YFSETQ. The CDR3 has 14 residues. This chain's CDR3 is CASSEQGSNQPQHF. The CDR3, as DNA: TGCGCCAGCAGCGAACAGGGGTCCAATCAGCCCCAGCATTTT.

The gene calls are TRBV15 and TRBJ1-5, with D tentatively TRBD1 (6 bases). The CDR3 spans 14 residues. Trimming left V 4 bases short and J 7 bases short, with 14 bases between. CDR1 is LNHNV, CDR2 YYDKDF, per germline (reference sequence). CDR3 residues: CATSTDRRGQPQHF. DNA of the CDR3: TGTGCCACCAGCACAGACAGGAGGGGACAGCCCCAGCATTTT. Drawing the rest from reference TRBV15 and TRBJ1-5, the complete variable domain is DAMVIQNPRYQVTQFGKPVTLSCSQTLNHNVMYWYQQKSSQAPKLLFHYYDKDFNNEADTPDNFQSRRPNTSFCFLDIRSPGLGDTAMYLCATSTDRRGQPQHFGDGTRLSIL.

The V and J genes are TRBV18 and TRBJ2-7; D is ambiguous. The germline V and J ends were trimmed by 3 bases and 3 bases, with 9 bases remaining between them. The CDR3 loop spans 13 amino acids. The germline V gene encodes CDR1 KGHSH and CDR2 LQKENI. As DNA, the CDR3 is TGTGCCAGCTCACCGTCGCAGATCTACGAGCAGTACTTC. Protein product: CASSPSQIYEQYF. Supplemented by reference TRBV18 and TRBJ2-7, the full variable domain reads NAGVMQNPRHLVRRRGQEARLRCSPMKGHSHVYWYRQLPEEGLKFMVYLQKENIIDESGMPKERFSAEFPKEGPSILRIQQVVRGDSAAYFCASSPSQIYEQYFGPGTRLTVT.

This chain connects TRBV27 to TRBJ1-5, with 8 bases identical to TRBD1. The CDR3 has 15 residues. Trimming removed 4 bases from V and 4 bases from J; junction bases left unmatched: 6. Germline CDR1 and CDR2: MNHEY and SMNVEV (reference sequence). CDR3 sequence reads: CASSWDTGGNQPQHF. The CDR3 region has the DNA TGTGCCAGCAGTTGGGATACAGGGGGTAATCAGCCCCAGCATTTT.

The rearrangement links TRBV25-1 to TRBJ2-1; 8 bases fit TRBD1. The germline CDR1 and CDR2 sequences are MGHDK and SYGVNS. CDR3 size: 16 residues. J lost 4 bases, V lost 5 bases, and 10 bases had no gene match. The CDR3 nucleotides are TGTGCCAGCAGTCCACAGGGGGGACAGCTTTACAATGAGCAGTTCTTC. It is translated as CASSPQGGQLYNEQFF.